This T cell receptor (beta chain) was documented in a study of T cells after posttransplantation cyclophosphamide. Germline CDR1 and CDR2: MNHEY and SMNVEV (reference sequence). V was clipped by 9 bases and J by 8 bases, with 19 bases between them. The CDR3 is made up of 13 amino acids. Measured with immunoSEQ multiplex PCR; TCRdb has only the in-frame clones, and not every one. The table shows 8,500 to 9,500 clones, with nearly 99% occurring only once. Comment on this clone: No antigen is known for it.

Study-level points and caveats: TRB clonality was highly associated with recipient CMV seropositivity and reactivation. Skin or GI-infiltrating T cells shared few TRB sequences with blood.

Peripheral blood was collected from the related graft donor on the marrow donation day. Cells defined as naive were viable CD3+CD4+ or CD3+CD8+ and CCR7+CD45RA+CD45RO-CD95-CD27+CD28+. The sample comprised naive CD8+ T cells sorted from PBMCs. The clonotype originates from a man between 45 and 60 years old in good health, CMV-negative, and a related stem cell transplant donor. This chain uses TRBV27 with TRBJ1-2; unclear D gene. The CDR3 DNA follows: TGTGCCAGTACTCCCGGAGGGAAGGGAGGCTACACCTTC. It specifies CASTPGGKGGYTF.